This T cell receptor beta chain was identified during a study of identical twins. This CDR3 region has 13 residues. The V and J ends lost 3 bases and 7 bases respectively, with 8 bases between them. In germline, CDR1 is SGHNT, CDR2 YYREEE (reference sequence). TCRdb redid the calling of the 5' RACE reads with MiXCR, one entry per CDR3 protein. The sample includes hundreds of thousands of distinct CDR3 sequences, around a sixth of them seen just once. These sequences were also reported in another study, on T cells expressing NK-cell markers. This second study says: One of the eight sequenced donors was seronegative, whereas the other seven were HCMV-seropositive. Five or six donors showed dominant NKG2C+ clonotypes comprising about 1.0-8% of their CD8+ T cells. Also leading the CD3+CD56-NKG2C+ fraction in a handful of donors were these clonotypes. The study left the HCMV specificity of expanded NKG2C+ T cell clones unresolved.

What was sequenced was PBMCs. The receptor comes from a young woman in good health. The rearrangement links TRBV5-4 to TRBJ1-6; tentative D call: TRBD1 (5 bases). CDR3 in DNA: TGTGCCAGCAGCTCTGGGGGAAATTCACCCCTCCACTTT. Encoded protein: CASSSGGNSPLHF.